The source of this TCR beta chain is a study of cytomegalovirus exposure and HLA in healthy donors. About this clone itself: The antigen remains undetermined.

The PCR contained 60 Vbeta and 13 Jbeta primers. Generated by immunoSEQ multiplex PCR, the TCRdb table keeps only in-frame clones and is missing some. The sample consists of over 150,000 clones, over 70% of them appearing once. Findings and caveats of the study: Certain sequence variants were highly shared and formed a cluster, and this cluster was likely a sequencing artifact.

The sequence was obtained from a woman aged 60 to 75 in good health and CMV-seropositive. The sequenced sample was PBMCs.

Here the CDR3 reads CASSFSNQPQHF. The CDR3 DNA follows: TGTGCCAGTAGCTTTAGCAATCAGCCCCAGCATTTT. This chain joins TRBV19 and TRBJ1-5; D remains ambiguous. From germline, CDR1 is LNHDA and CDR2 SQIVND (reference sequence). There are 12 residues in the CDR3. The V end lost 6 bases, the J end lost 0 bases, and 3 bases lay between the germline ends.